A single sample is the source of the 19 T cell receptor beta chains below, sequenced in a study of metastatic and nonmetastatic thyroid tumors. TCRdb reanalyzed the PCR reads with MiXCR. The sample lists 25,000 to 35,000 clones; 25% to 30% were seen once. Every patient underwent thyroid surgery untreated. Sequenced input: blood. Source of these receptors: a female donor with papillary thyroid cancer or a benign thyroid nodule (not recorded which). Some clones in this sample may be carry-over from other donors' samples.

Details on this clone: Other DNA sequences in the same sample also yield this CDR3. The chain couples TRBV2 to TRBJ1-5; D is uncertain. Per the germline V gene, CDR1 is SNHLY and CDR2 is FYNNEI. The CDR3 covers 15 residues. The germline V and J ends were trimmed by 3 bases and 3 bases, with 12 bases remaining between them. The CDR3 region has the DNA TGTGCCAGCAGTGAGAATAGGCCGGACAATCAGCCCCAGCATTTT. This codes for CASSENRPDNQPQHF.

This clone was counted at least ten times. V gene TRBV19 combines with J gene TRBJ2-7, with 8 bases identical to TRBD1. J lost 3 bases, V lost 7 bases, and 8 bases had no gene match. Germline V gene data show CDR1 as LNHDA and CDR2 as SQIVND (reference sequence). The CDR3 is 14 amino acids. CDR3 DNA sequence: TGTGCCAGTAAGAAGGACAGGGTAAACTACGAGCAGTACTTC. Translated, it gives CASKKDRVNYEQYF.

The rearrangement joins TRBV11-2 to TRBJ2-2; D is undetermined. CDR1 and CDR2 (germline): SGHAT, FQNNGV. The CDR3 runs 15 residues. With 0 bases removed from V and 6 bases from J, the gap between germline ends came to 11 bases. The CDR3 DNA is TGTGCCAGCAGCTTAGATTCGGCCTCAGCCGGGGAGCTGTTTTTT. This encodes CASSLDSASAGELFF.

The rearrangement uses TRBV2 and TRBJ2-3; no definite D call. V was pared by 3 bases and J by 2 bases, with 9 bases between. Per the germline V gene, CDR1 is SNHLY and CDR2 is FYNNEI. The CDR3 length is 14 residues. The CDR3 DNA is TGTGCCAGCAGTGAGTGGCGAACCACAGATACGCAGTATTTT. Its translation: CASSEWRTTDTQYF.

The rearrangement joins TRBV6-1 to TRBJ1-2; TRBD1 matches 9 bases. Germline-derived CDR1 and CDR2 are MNHNS and SASEGT. The CDR3 has 14 amino acids. Germline trimming cut 10 bases from V and 6 bases from J; bases unmatched to any gene: 12. The CDR3 spells CATVNRGRIDGYTF. The CDR3 nucleotides are TGTGCCACCGTTAACAGGGGGCGTATTGATGGCTACACCTTC.

Concerning this clone: A clone one base away is much larger, so this may be a read error. The chain employs TRBV11-2 and TRBJ2-1; 11 bases agree with TRBD2. Germline-derived CDR1 and CDR2 are SGHAT and FQNNGV. Trimming at V came to 1 base and at J to 5 bases, leaving 10 bases not matched to a gene. This CDR3 region has 18 residues. CDR3 bases: TGTGCCAGCAGCTTAGTGGTTAGCGGGGGGGCTGTGAACAATGAGCAGTTCTTC. Its protein product is CASSLVVSGGAVNNEQFF.

The gene calls are TRBV30 and TRBJ2-7, with D unclear. Germline V CDR1 and CDR2: GTSNPN, SVGIG (reference sequence). CDR3 size: 12 residues. Between the trimmed V and J ends, which lost 4 bases and 2 bases, there was a span of 9 bases. The DNA of the CDR3 is TGTGCCTGGAACGCTCGCCCCTACGAGCAGTACTTC. Translated, it gives CAWNARPYEQYF.

This clone showed up many times. The chain employs TRBV5-1 and TRBJ1-1, with D uncertain. The germline CDR1 and CDR2 sequences are SGHRS and YFSETQ. This CDR3 has 14 residues. Deletions cut 0 bases from V and 2 bases from J, with 8 bases between. This chain's CDR3 is CASSLESGNTEAFF. In DNA form, the CDR3 reads TGCGCCAGCAGCTTGGAATCGGGCAACACTGAAGCTTTCTTT.

This clone was recorded a few times. This rearrangement joins TRBV6-5 to TRBJ2-7; D remains unclear. CDR1 is MNHEY and CDR2 is SVGAGI in the germline V gene. Trimming cost V 0 bases and J 6 bases, with 15 bases left between them. CDR3 length: 15 amino acids. This CDR3 is CASSYSNEPFVEQYF. The CDR3 DNA follows: TGTGCCAGCAGTTACTCGAACGAACCCTTTGTCGAGCAGTACTTC.

V and J are TRBV2 and TRBJ1-6; no reliable D call. The CDR3 extends over 14 amino acids. Germline assignment: CDR1 SNHLY and CDR2 FYNNEI. V gave up 1 base and J gave up 10 bases, with 11 bases separating them. This chain's CDR3 is CASSEEGMVSPLHF. The CDR3 DNA reads as TGTGCCAGCAGTGAAGAGGGAATGGTATCACCCCTCCACTTT.

This clone was detected ten times or more. The CDR3 DNA follows: TGCGCCAGCAGCTTGGACAGGGAAAACTATGGCTACACCTTC. Translated: CASSLDRENYGYTF. The chain has TRBV5-1 and TRBJ1-2; D possibly corresponds to TRBD1 (6 bases). Germline CDR1 and CDR2: SGHRS and YFSETQ. The length of the CDR3 is 14 residues. V dropped 0 bases and J dropped 2 bases, with 8 bases sitting between them.

The rearrangement joins TRBV6-6 to TRBJ1-1; maybe TRBD1 (5 bases). This CDR3 spans 14 amino acids. Germline V gene data show CDR1 as MNHNY and CDR2 as SVGAGI (reference sequence). V was clipped by 0 bases and J by 3 bases, with 8 bases between them. The CDR3 reads CASSYSRGDTEAFF. For the CDR3, the DNA is TGTGCCAGCAGTTACTCGAGAGGGGACACTGAAGCTTTCTTT.

This sequence joins TRBV5-1 and TRBJ2-7; 7 bases fit TRBD2. There are 15 residues in the CDR3. The V gene's germline CDR1 is SGHRS and CDR2 YFSETQ. The V gene end was trimmed by 6 bases and the J gene end by 6 bases; junction bases not matched to a gene: 15. The CDR3 region is CASTWSSGIGSEQYF. The DNA of the CDR3 is TGCGCCAGCACCTGGAGCAGCGGGATCGGAAGCGAGCAGTACTTC.

This sequence joins TRBV19 and TRBJ2-5, with D tentatively TRBD1 (8 bases). The CDR3 runs 16 residues. From germline, CDR1 is LNHDA and CDR2 SQIVND (reference sequence). V was trimmed by 8 bases and J by 5 bases, leaving 24 bases between them. The CDR3 DNA follows: TGTGCCAGTGGGGGGGGCCCAGGGGGCACGGAGGAGACCCAGTACTTC. This sequence encodes CASGGGPGGTEETQYF. Full variable domain (outside the CDR3, taken from reference TRBV19 and TRBJ2-5): DGGITQSPKYLFRKEGQNVTLSCEQNLNHDAMYWYRQDPGQGLRLIYYSQIVNDFQKGDIAEGYSVSREKKESFPLTVTSAQKNPTAFYLCASGGGPGGTEETQYFGPGTRLLVL.

The V and J genes are TRBV7-8 and TRBJ2-7, with TRBD2 matching over 10 bases. Germline V lookup: CDR1 SGHVS, CDR2 FQNEAQ. Losses at the gene ends were 1 base for V and 0 bases for J; bases not matched to a gene: 3. The CDR3 loop spans 16 amino acids. The CDR3 DNA sequence: TGTGCCAGCAGCTTAGGAACTAGCGGGGTCTCCTACGAGCAGTACTTC. This encodes CASSLGTSGVSYEQYF.

V and J are TRBV5-1 and TRBJ1-1; D is unclear. Trimming took off 3 bases at V and 0 bases at J, with 9 bases between the two ends. Germline V gene lookup returns CDR1 SGHRS and CDR2 YFSETQ. The CDR3 spans 14 residues. The CDR3: CASSSRQMNTEAFF. CDR3 DNA: TGCGCCAGCAGCTCCAGGCAGATGAACACTGAAGCTTTCTTT.

This clone was counted between two and nine times. The rearrangement links TRBV12-3 or TRBV12-4 to TRBJ2-2; tentatively, D is TRBD1 (5 bases). The CDR3 extends over 13 amino acids. V lost 3 bases and J lost 8, with 10 bases in between. The CDR3 sequence: CASSLSGLGELFF. CDR3 coding DNA: TGTGCCAGCAGTTTGTCAGGGCTAGGGGAGCTGTTTTTT.

The chain carries TRBV14 and TRBJ1-6; TRBD1 agrees at 7 bases. Germline V gene lookup returns CDR1 SGHDN and CDR2 FVKESK. The V segment lost 4 bases and the J segment 9 bases; nucleotides outside the gene matches: 6. The CDR3 has 14 amino acids. The CDR3 nucleotides read TGTGCCAGCAGCCTCTCAGGGGGAGGTTCACCCCTCCACTTT. Translating it yields CASSLSGGGSPLHF.

This clone came up a few times. The rearrangement links TRBV19 to TRBJ1-2; TRBD1 agrees at 9 bases. After removal of 5 bases from V and 7 bases from J, the junction contained 11 bases not matched to a gene. The CDR3 extends over 15 amino acids. Germline V CDR1 and CDR2: LNHDA, SQIVND (reference sequence). For the CDR3, the DNA is TGTGCCAGTAGTCCCCACCCGGACAGGGGAGCTGGCTACACCTTC. This gives the protein CASSPHPDRGAGYTF.